This TCR beta chain comes out of a study of CD8 T cells in ankylosing spondylitis. Study-level points and caveats: Reportedly, matched ankylosing spondylitis synovial fluid was significantly enriched for disease-linked clones. Some motif variants had been reported before (in reactive arthritis synovial fluid and blood). The authors found the disease-linked clones to be CD8+ and relatively rare in peripheral blood. Several highly homologous variants made up a TCR beta motif, and this motif appeared characteristic of ankylosing spondylitis blood.

This clonotype was picked up a small number of times. The antigen remains undetermined. The CDR3 totals 14 residues. Germline CDR1 is MNHNS and CDR2 is SASEGT. V was trimmed by 4 bases and J by 7 bases, leaving 13 bases between them. Generation of TCR beta libraries employed quantitative 5'-RACE incorporating molecular barcodes. TCRdb fed the 5' RACE reads into MiXCR, producing one record per CDR3 protein. The profile shows about 540,000 distinct CDR3 sequences, roughly 13% of them singletons. V is TRBV6-1 and J is TRBJ1-4; D is perhaps TRBD1 (5 bases). Source material: blood, either unsorted or a sorted T cell fraction (not recorded which). This TCR was recovered from a male donor with ankylosing spondylitis. The chain's CDR3 is CASSATRGIEKLFF. DNA of the CDR3: TGTGCCAGCAGTGCAACTCGGGGGATTGAAAAACTGTTTTTT.